This T cell receptor (beta chain) was captured by sequencing in a study of T cell changes during pregnancy in multiple sclerosis. Germline assignment: CDR1 SEHNR and CDR2 FQNEAQ (reference sequence). V was clipped by 5 bases and J by 1 base; unmatched bases: 5. CDR3 length equals 17 residues. The assay was immunoSEQ multiplex PCR, and TCRdb's table has in-frame clones only and misses some. Among roughly 90,000 clones, roughly 91% were seen once, and the ten largest hold 4.3%. The chain joins TRBV7-9 to TRBJ2-1; 13 bases fit TRBD2. Sequencing used peripheral blood, obtained in the first trimester of pregnancy. The clonotype comes from a female donor with multiple sclerosis, enrolled in a pregnancy study. This CDR3 reads CASSPGLAGASYNEQFF. CDR3 DNA: TGTGCCAGCAGCCCCGGACTAGCGGGGGCTTCCTACAATGAGCAGTTCTTC.